These 22 T cell receptor beta chains share one sample of origin, sequenced in a study of human T cells and chemical hapten exposure. Time point specified: patch test 2, 6 weeks after DPC sensitization. The treatment: therapeutic diphenylcyclopropenone sensitization with weekly scalp DPC. In TCRdb, the RACE reads were re-called with MiXCR into one record per CDR3 protein. The sample lists around 130,000 distinct CDR3 sequences; about 12% were seen once. The material sequenced was whole blood, taken in connection with sensitization to the hapten diphenylcyclopropenone (DPC). The receptors derive from a woman aged 45 to 65 with alopecia areata. Some clones in this sample may be carry-over from other donors' samples.

The chain combines TRBV3-1 with TRBJ2-3; perhaps TRBD2 as D (6 bases). With 1 base removed from V and 2 bases from J, the gap between germline ends came to 13 bases. The CDR3 loop spans 16 amino acids. The V gene's germline CDR1 is LGHDT and CDR2 YNNKEL (reference sequence). CDR3 residues: CASSQVGRGFTDTQYF. CDR3 nucleotides: TGTGCCAGCAGCCAAGTGGGGCGGGGTTTCACAGATACGCAGTATTTT.

This clonotype was observed a handful of times. The gene calls are TRBV7-2 and TRBJ2-1; 10 positions match TRBD2. CDR1 and CDR2 (germline): SGHTA, FQGNSA. The CDR3 runs 16 residues. V lost 8 bases, J lost 7 bases, and 14 bases stayed unmatched. For the CDR3, the DNA is TGTGCCAGCGGTCCCCTTAGCGGGAGGACGAAGAATGAGCAGTTCTTC. Translating gives CASGPLSGRTKNEQFF.

This clonotype was counted many times. The gene calls are TRBV5-1 and TRBJ2-2, with TRBD1 matching 7 bases. Germline lookup yields CDR1 SGHRS and CDR2 YFSETQ. The CDR3 extends over 16 amino acids. J gave up 6 bases and V 0 bases, and 8 bases lay outside the gene matches. The CDR3 sequence: CASSLEVRGQSGELFF. The DNA for the CDR3 is TGCGCCAGCAGCTTGGAAGTCCGGGGACAGTCCGGGGAGCTGTTTTTT.

This clonotype has at least ten counts. The rearrangement uses TRBV5-1 and TRBJ1-4; no reliable D call. V shed 5 bases and J shed 6 bases, with 14 bases lying between them. CDR1 and CDR2 (germline): SGHRS, YFSETQ. The length of the CDR3 is 14 residues. DNA for the CDR3: TGCGCCAGCAGTGAGGGCGGATCAGATGAAAAACTGTTTTTT. It codes for CASSEGGSDEKLFF.

In its sample, this clonotype was seen many times. This chain connects TRBV29-1 to TRBJ1-1, with D uncertain. CDR1 and CDR2 from the germline V gene are SQVTM and ANQGSEA. The germline V and J ends were trimmed by 7 bases and 0 bases, with 9 bases remaining between them. The CDR3 consists of 12 residues. DNA for the CDR3: TGCAGCGCACGGACGGTGAACACTGAAGCTTTCTTT. It is translated as CSARTVNTEAFF.

The genes are TRBV7-9 and TRBJ1-4; D call uncertain. The V gene's germline CDR1 is SEHNR and CDR2 FQNEAQ (reference sequence). V lost 1 base and J lost 3, with 12 bases in between. The CDR3 runs to 16 residues. CDR3 sequence (DNA): TGTGCCAGCAGCTTAGTGGTTTCGAGGTCTAATGAAAAACTGTTTTTT. Translation gives CASSLVVSRSNEKLFF.

The J gene is TRBJ2-7, the V gene TRBV12-3 or TRBV12-4, with 9 positions matching TRBD2. This CDR3 comprises 15 residues. V was pared by 6 bases and J by 3 bases, with 9 bases of the junction left unmatched. CDR3 DNA: TGTGCCAGCAGCCCCGCCTGGCGGGAGGGCTACGAGCAGTACTTC. It specifies CASSPAWREGYEQYF.

This clonotype was recorded many times. The gene calls are TRBV11-1 and TRBJ2-3; no clear D gene. V was shortened by 0 bases and J by 1 base, with 8 bases between the two germline ends. The CDR3 runs to 15 residues. CDR1 and CDR2 from the germline V gene are SGHAT and FQDESV (reference sequence). CDR3 region: CASSLARPRTDTQYF. The CDR3 coding sequence is TGTGCCAGCAGCTTAGCTAGGCCCCGCACAGATACGCAGTATTTT. Drawing the rest from reference TRBV11-1 and TRBJ2-3, the complete variable domain is EAEVAQSPRYKITEKSQAVAFWCDPISGHATLYWYRQILGQGPELLVQFQDESVVDDSQLPKDRFSAERLKGVDSTLKIQPAELGDSAMYLCASSLARPRTDTQYFGPGTRLTVL.

The chain links TRBV12-3 or TRBV12-4 to TRBJ2-2; the D call may be TRBD1 or TRBD2 (5 bases each). The CDR3 length is 15 residues. The V gene lost 4 bases and the J gene lost 3 bases, with 12 bases spanning the gap. DNA of the CDR3: TGTGCCAGCAGTTCCCGACCGGGGCACACCGGGGAGCTGTTTTTT. This sequence encodes CASSSRPGHTGELFF.

There are many counts of this clonotype. Here the CDR3 DNA reads TGTGCCAGCAGTGGGGCTCTGGAGGGGTATGGCTACACCTTC. Protein product: CASSGALEGYGYTF. This sequence joins TRBV25-1 and TRBJ1-2, with TRBD1 as a possible D gene (5 bases). The CDR3 spans 14 residues. CDR1 is MGHDK, CDR2 SYGVNS, per germline. V was trimmed by 4 bases and J by 5 bases, leaving 14 bases between them.

This clonotype was recorded a few times. The chain is built from TRBV7-9 and TRBJ2-5; 9 bases match TRBD1. With V trimmed by 5 bases and J by 5 bases, 6 bases remained unmatched. This CDR3 spans 14 amino acids. From germline, CDR1 is SEHNR and CDR2 FQNEAQ (reference sequence). The CDR3 DNA is TGTGCCAGCAGCAAAACAGGGGGCATGGAGACCCAGTACTTC. Encoded protein: CASSKTGGMETQYF.

This clonotype was seen repeatedly, ten times or more. The genes are TRBV19 and TRBJ1-5; 7 bases align to TRBD1. The J segment lost 0 bases and the V segment lost 2 bases, leaving 7 bases of the junction unmatched. This CDR3 region has 17 residues. Germline V gene sequence: CDR1 LNHDA, CDR2 SQIVND (reference sequence). The CDR3 here is CASSIYWDSYSNQPQHF. CDR3 nucleotides: TGTGCCAGTAGTATATACTGGGACAGCTATAGCAATCAGCCCCAGCATTTT. Full variable domain (rest looked up from reference TRBV19 and TRBJ1-5): DGGITQSPKYLFRKEGQNVTLSCEQNLNHDAMYWYRQDPGQGLRLIYYSQIVNDFQKGDIAEGYSVSREKKESFPLTVTSAQKNPTAFYLCASSIYWDSYSNQPQHFGDGTRLSIL.

This clonotype was counted between two and nine times. The chain employs TRBV7-2 and TRBJ1-2; possibly TRBD1 for D (6 bases). Germline assignment: CDR1 SGHTA and CDR2 FQGNSA. The V end was cut by 5 bases, the J end by 9 bases, with 19 bases between. The CDR3 runs 14 residues. The CDR3 DNA reads as TGTGCCAGCAGCCCGGTGGGGGCAAGTATACGCTACACCTTC. This sequence encodes CASSPVGASIRYTF. The variable domain in full, completed from reference TRBV7-2 and TRBJ1-2, reads GAGVSQSPSNKVTEKGKDVELRCDPISGHTALYWYRQSLGQGLEFLIYFQGNSAPDKSGLPSDRFSAERTGGSVSTLTIQRTQQEDSAVYLCASSPVGASIRYTFGSGTRLTVV.

This clonotype was seen a handful of times. J is TRBJ2-7 and V is TRBV20-1; 9 nucleotides line up with TRBD2. This CDR3 has 15 amino acids. CDR1 is DFQATT and CDR2 is SNEGSKA in the germline V gene (reference sequence). J was trimmed by 2 bases and V by 1 base; bases with no gene match: 6. As DNA, the CDR3 is TGCAGTGCTAGAGTTTCGGGGACTAGCACCTACGAGCAGTACTTC. Amino acids: CSARVSGTSTYEQYF.

This clonotype has only a few counts. The genes are TRBV6-5 and TRBJ1-1; D may be TRBD1 (5 bases). Trimming cost V 6 bases and J 1 base, with 12 bases left between them. Per the germline V gene, CDR1 is MNHEY and CDR2 is SVGAGI. CDR3 length equals 14 residues. CDR3 nucleotides: TGTGCCAGCAGCCTGGACAATGGGAACACTGAAGCTTTCTTT. Amino acid sequence: CASSLDNGNTEAFF.

This clonotype was found a few times. This chain connects TRBV5-1 to TRBJ2-2, with TRBD2 matching over 10 bases. Germline CDR1 reads SGHRS; CDR2 reads YFSETQ. V gave up 1 base and J gave up 4 bases; unmatched junction bases: 10. This CDR3 is 18 amino acids long. The CDR3 region has the DNA TGCGCCAGCAGCTTGTACCACCTAGCGGGAGCGCGCACCGGGGAGCTGTTTTTT. Its translation is CASSLYHLAGARTGELFF. Filled out from reference TRBV5-1 and TRBJ2-2, the complete variable domain reads KAGVTQTPRYLIKTRGQQVTLSCSPISGHRSVSWYQQTPGQGLQFLFEYFSETQRNKGNFPGRFSGRQFSNSRSEMNVSTLELGDSALYLCASSLYHLAGARTGELFFGEGSRLTVL.

This chain joins TRBV4-2 and TRBJ1-1; possible D gene TRBD1, 5 bases. The V gene lost 3 bases and the J gene lost 1 base, with 9 bases spanning the gap. The CDR3 runs to 14 residues. CDR1 and CDR2 from the germline V gene are LGHNA and YNFKEQ. This CDR3 is CASSHQDRNTEAFF. In DNA form, the CDR3 reads TGTGCCAGCAGCCACCAAGACAGGAACACTGAAGCTTTCTTT.

V gene TRBV28 combines with J gene TRBJ2-7; 7 nucleotides line up with TRBD1. After removal of 6 bases from V and 5 bases from J, the junction contained 13 bases not matched to a gene. Germline V gene data show CDR1 as MDHEN and CDR2 as SYDVKM. The CDR3 has 15 residues. The DNA for the CDR3 is TGTGCCAGCAGGGAACAGGGGACCCGCGGCCACGAGCAGTACTTC. This sequence encodes CASREQGTRGHEQYF.

This clonotype has only one observation. The junction shows a germline mismatch at one end, possibly a read error. CDR3 amino acids: CSFDTLTGYNEQFF. CDR3 bases: TGCAGCTTTGATACCCTCACAGGGTACAATGAGCAGTTCTTC. V is TRBV29-1 and J is TRBJ2-1, with D possibly matching TRBD1 (6 bases). This CDR3 has 14 residues. Germline assignment: CDR1 SQVTM and CDR2 ANQGSEA.

This clonotype was recorded many times. The chain uses TRBV12-3 or TRBV12-4 and TRBJ1-5; 7 bases are a match to TRBD1. The J segment lost 5 bases and the V segment lost 5 bases, leaving 9 bases of the junction unmatched. The CDR3 has 15 residues. The CDR3 spells CASSQPRGGHQPQHF. The CDR3 region has the DNA TGTGCCAGCAGTCAGCCCAGGGGGGGTCATCAGCCCCAGCATTTT.

This clonotype was seen only a few times. The genes are TRBV5-1 and TRBJ1-3; tentatively, D is TRBD1 (5 bases). This CDR3 comprises 16 residues. V lost 4 bases, J lost 4 bases, and 18 bases lay in between. CDR1 and CDR2 from the germline V gene are SGHRS and YFSETQ. The CDR3 spells CASSRGRTLGGNTIYF. The CDR3 coding sequence is TGCGCCAGCAGCAGGGGACGGACCCTCGGGGGAAACACCATATATTTT.

Only a few counts were recorded for this clonotype. The chain carries TRBV12-3 or TRBV12-4 and TRBJ2-1; 11 bases are a match to TRBD2. Losses at the gene ends were 5 bases for V and 6 bases for J; bases not matched to a gene: 15. The CDR3 totals 18 residues. As DNA, the CDR3 is TGTGCCAGCAGTCCCGGGACAGGGAGCCTAGCGGGAGGCAATGAGCAGTTCTTC. It translates to CASSPGTGSLAGGNEQFF.